Here is one T cell receptor (beta chain) with its context. Its antigen is currently unknown. The same CDR3 can be traced to other DNA sequences in this sample. The sample is drawn from a study of T cell responses to AZD1222 COVID-19 vaccine. Findings and caveats of the study: Baseline seropositives among AZD1222 recipients totaled only six. Sampling that yielded the repertoires occurred only after the peak T cell response.

Assay: immunoSEQ multiplex PCR; the TCRdb copy retains only in-frame clones and omits some. The sample carries 85,000 to 130,000 clones, around nine tenths recorded once. V lost 0 bases to trimming and J lost 3 bases, with 8 bases between them. From germline, CDR1 is GTSNPN and CDR2 SVGIG (reference sequence). The CDR3 has 13 residues. This receptor was obtained from an adult in good health. This chain links TRBV30 with TRBJ1-1, with D unresolved. The sample was peripheral blood, taken on day 0 of AZD1222 vaccination. CDR3 coding DNA: TGTGCCTGGAGTGTACGGGGAGACACTGAAGCTTTCTTT. Translation: CAWSVRGDTEAFF.